Presented here are 27 T cell receptor beta chains from one specimen sequenced in a study of blood T cells in healthy people across ages. Using a J-beta primer mix together with a sample-barcoded 5' primer, a second PCR was run for about 7 to 12 cycles. TCRdb reprocessed the 5' RACE reads via MiXCR and lists one record per CDR3 protein. The table includes 650,000 to 800,000 distinct CDR3 sequences, under 45% detected once. The sample consisted of blood. Receptor source: a man aged 55 to 70 in good health.

The chain has TRBV10-2 and TRBJ2-7; a possible D gene is TRBD1 (5 bases). The length of the CDR3 is 15 residues. V lost 5 bases and J 3 bases, leaving 17 bases between the germline ends. Germline V CDR1 and CDR2: WSHSY, SAAADI. The CDR3 DNA is TGCGCCAGCAGTCAGGAATTAGGGGCTGACTACGAGCAGTACTTC. Its translation: CASSQELGADYEQYF.

CDR3 region: CASSLMAANSGANVLTF. The CDR3 coding sequence is TGTGCCAGCAGCTTAATGGCGGCAAACTCTGGGGCCAACGTCCTGACTTTC. V and J are TRBV7-2 and TRBJ2-6; D unresolved. V lost 2 bases, J lost 0 bases, and 11 bases lay in between. This CDR3 is built from 17 residues. The germline gives CDR1 SGHTA, CDR2 FQGNSA. The full variable domain, in which reference TRBV7-2 and TRBJ2-6 provide the parts outside the CDR3, is GAGVSQSPSNKVTEKGKDVELRCDPISGHTALYWYRQSLGQGLEFLIYFQGNSAPDKSGLPSDRFSAERTGGSVSTLTIQRTQQEDSAVYLCASSLMAANSGANVLTFGAGSRLTVL.

Note on this clonotype: A read error may be the cause here, since a much bigger clone is one base away. This chain links TRBV18 with TRBJ2-7, with D perhaps given as TRBD1 or TRBD2 (5 bases each). Germline V CDR1 and CDR2: KGHSH, LQKENI. The CDR3 is made up of 14 amino acids. The CDR3 protein is CASSPQGTAYEQHF. The CDR3 DNA reads TGTGCCAGCTCACCACAGGGGACGGCCTACGAGCAGCACTTC.

The rearrangement joins TRBV7-2 to TRBJ1-6; the D is unclear. This CDR3 has 14 amino acids. V lost 5 bases and J 9 bases, leaving 14 bases between the germline ends. Germline V gene lookup returns CDR1 SGHTA and CDR2 FQGNSA. DNA of the CDR3: TGTGCCAGCAGCCGTAGAGCGGGTAGTTCACCCCTCCACTTT. Amino acid sequence: CASSRRAGSSPLHF.

This clonotype occurred a few times. The rearrangement links TRBV6-2 or TRBV6-3 to TRBJ1-2; no reliable D call. The CDR3 spans 13 residues. The V gene's germline CDR1 is MNHEY and CDR2 SVGEGT. Trimming took 2 bases from V and 6 from J, leaving 10 bases between them. CDR3 in DNA: TGTGCCAGCAGTTACAGACTATGGGATGGCTACACCTTC. Encoded protein: CASSYRLWDGYTF.

The V gene is TRBV25-1, the J gene TRBJ2-7; the D gene is possibly TRBD2 (6 bases). CDR3 length equals 12 residues. V lost 6 bases, J lost 6 bases, and 12 bases lay in between. The germline V gene encodes CDR1 MGHDK and CDR2 SYGVNS. The CDR3 sequence is CASSDGGVEQYF. CDR3 in DNA: TGTGCCAGCAGCGACGGAGGGGTCGAGCAGTACTTC.

The chain is built from TRBV6-2 or TRBV6-3 and TRBJ2-7, with D perhaps being TRBD1 or TRBD2 (5 bases each). The germline V gene has CDR1 MNHEY and CDR2 SVGEGT. The ends were cut back, 4 bases at V and 0 bases at J, with 13 bases in the middle. The CDR3 totals 15 residues. The CDR3 protein is CASSSYRDHSYEQYF. The DNA of the CDR3 is TGTGCCAGCAGTTCATACCGGGACCACTCCTACGAGCAGTACTTC.

This sequence joins TRBV7-9 and TRBJ1-6; a weak D match, TRBD1 (5 bases). Germline V lookup: CDR1 SEHNR, CDR2 FQNEAQ (reference sequence). The CDR3 sequence is 15 residues long. The V end lost 5 bases, the J end lost 4 bases, and 12 bases lay between the germline ends. CDR3 sequence (DNA): TGTGCCAGCAGCCCAAACCAGGGATATAATTCACCCCTCCACTTT. It codes for CASSPNQGYNSPLHF.

A few counts support this clonotype. This chain uses TRBV20-1 with TRBJ2-5, with TRBD1 matching 10 bases. Germline lookup yields CDR1 DFQATT and CDR2 SNEGSKA (reference sequence). Trimming at V came to 2 bases and at J to 4 bases, leaving 4 bases not matched to a gene. CDR3 size: 14 residues. The CDR3: CSARQTGGGETQYF. The CDR3 DNA sequence: TGCAGTGCTAGACAGACAGGGGGCGGAGAGACCCAGTACTTC.

This clonotype was seen a few times. The chain recombines TRBV4-3 with TRBJ1-6; no definite D call. V was pared by 0 bases and J by 10 bases, with 16 bases between. The CDR3 extends over 16 amino acids. The V gene's germline CDR1 is LGHNA and CDR2 YSLEER. The chain's CDR3 is CASSQDRAGSSSPLHF. The CDR3 DNA reads as TGCGCCAGCAGCCAAGATCGGGCGGGATCATCGTCACCCCTCCACTTT.

This sequence joins TRBV7-3 and TRBJ2-7, with 7 nucleotides matching TRBD1. The V and J ends lost 1 base and 0 bases, in that order; junction bases with no gene match: 3. Per the germline V gene, CDR1 is SGHTA and CDR2 is FQGTGA. This CDR3 has 15 amino acids. DNA of the CDR3: TGTGCCAGCAGCTTAAGACAGGGAGCCTCCTACGAGCAGTACTTC. It codes for CASSLRQGASYEQYF.

The sample holds one count of this clonotype. The J gene is TRBJ1-5, the V gene TRBV6-6; D is possibly TRBD1 (6 bases). V lost 5 bases and J 0 bases, leaving 11 bases between the germline ends. Per germline, CDR1 MNHNY and CDR2 SVGAGI (reference sequence). This CDR3 comprises 15 residues. CDR3 protein: CASSTGTNSNQPQHF. CDR3 coding DNA: TGTGCCAGCAGTACGGGGACAAATAGCAATCAGCCCCAGCATTTT.

This clonotype was detected only once. This chain connects TRBV14 to TRBJ2-5; D is perhaps TRBD2 (6 bases). Germline V gives CDR1 SGHDN, CDR2 FVKESK. Trimming cost V 4 bases and J 9 bases, with 12 bases left between them. The CDR3 length is 12 residues. CDR3 sequence reads: CASSPGGVAQYF. The CDR3 coding sequence is TGTGCCAGCAGCCCAGGAGGGGTTGCCCAGTACTTC.

This CDR3 is CASSPLESWNNEQFF. The CDR3 DNA follows: TGTGCCAGCTCACCACTCGAATCGTGGAACAATGAGCAGTTCTTC. The V call is TRBV18, the J call TRBJ2-1, with D unclear. Trimming took 1 base from V and 5 from J, leaving 12 bases between them. The CDR3 spans 15 residues. Germline V CDR1 and CDR2: KGHSH, LQKENI.

This clonotype was counted a few times. The CDR3 reads CASSKLRDKNYEQYF. The DNA of the CDR3 is TGTGCCAGCAGTAAGCTTCGGGACAAAAACTACGAGCAGTACTTC. The chain has TRBV5-5 and TRBJ2-7; D is possibly TRBD1 (6 bases). Germline assignment: CDR1 SGHKS and CDR2 YYEKEE (reference sequence). V dropped 5 bases and J dropped 3 bases, with 18 bases sitting between them. This CDR3 contains 15 residues.

The chain combines TRBV5-1 with TRBJ2-3; 9 positions match TRBD2. The V segment lost 1 base and the J segment 1 base; nucleotides outside the gene matches: 7. Germline assignment: CDR1 SGHRS and CDR2 YFSETQ. The length of the CDR3 is 17 residues. The CDR3 nucleotides are TGCGCCAGCAGCTTGAGCGGGGGGCCTTACCGCACAGATACGCAGTATTTT. Translated: CASSLSGGPYRTDTQYF.

The gene calls are TRBV6-2 or TRBV6-3 and TRBJ2-7, with D tentatively TRBD2 (6 bases). V lost 7 bases and J lost 3, with 16 bases in between. The CDR3 extends over 14 amino acids. Germline loops: CDR1 MNHEY, CDR2 SVGEGT. CDR3 amino acids: CASNPWGVVYEQYF. Written as DNA, the CDR3 is TGTGCCAGCAACCCATGGGGGGTTGTCTACGAGCAGTACTTC.

This clonotype was recorded at least ten times. The chain couples TRBV20-1 to TRBJ2-5; the D gene is possibly TRBD1 (5 bases). In germline, CDR1 is DFQATT, CDR2 SNEGSKA (reference sequence). Trimming shortened V by 5 bases and J by 2 bases, and 9 bases separated the two germline ends. This CDR3 has 12 amino acids. The CDR3 nucleotides are TGCAGTGCTCGACGACAGCAAGAGACCCAGTACTTC. It is translated as CSARRQQETQYF.

The chain couples TRBV7-2 to TRBJ2-7; possible D gene TRBD1, 6 bases. The CDR3 spans 12 residues. Germline CDR1 and CDR2: SGHTA and FQGNSA. Trimming removed 6 bases at V and 10 bases at J, with 16 bases between. In DNA form, the CDR3 reads TGTGCCAGCAGTCGACAGGCCTTCCACCAGTACTTC. This codes for CASSRQAFHQYF.

This chain connects TRBV7-2 to TRBJ2-3, with 8 positions matching TRBD1. The CDR3 contains 17 residues. In germline, CDR1 is SGHTA, CDR2 FQGNSA. The V gene end was trimmed by 2 bases and the J gene end by 1 base; junction bases not matched to a gene: 8. CDR3 sequence reads: CASSLRPLGQGTDTQYF. The CDR3 region has the DNA TGTGCCAGCAGCTTAAGACCCCTGGGACAGGGCACAGATACGCAGTATTTT.

The CDR3 DNA reads TGTGCCAGCAGGGGGGAAGGAAGGGTGACCCAGTACTTC. As protein: CASRGEGRVTQYF. The chain has TRBV2 and TRBJ2-7; the D call may be TRBD1 or TRBD2 (5 bases each). Judging by the DNA end, TRBJ2-5 fits better; the J call may be wrong. The CDR3 length is 13 residues. CDR1 is SNHLY and CDR2 is FYNNEI in the germline V gene.

This clonotype was counted between two and nine times. The chain couples TRBV6-2 or TRBV6-3 to TRBJ1-2; D is uncertain. Germline CDR1 reads MNHEY; CDR2 reads SVGEGT. This CDR3 contains 13 residues. V lost 6 bases, J lost 0 bases, and 8 bases lay in between. CDR3 bases: TGTGCCAGCAGCAACGGCCCTAACTATGGCTACACCTTC. It encodes CASSNGPNYGYTF.

The genes are TRBV28 and TRBJ2-1; 8 bases are shared with TRBD2. CDR3 length: 16 residues. The ends lost 8 bases at V and 5 bases at J; junction bases unmatched: 14. The germline V gene has CDR1 MDHEN and CDR2 SYDVKM. The CDR3 reads CASRPGGTGGNNEQFF. DNA of the CDR3: TGTGCCAGCCGCCCGGGGGGGACTGGTGGGAACAATGAGCAGTTCTTC.

This clonotype appeared a few times. The chain combines TRBV4-2 with TRBJ2-1, with a possible D match to TRBD2 (6 bases). Germline loops: CDR1 LGHNA, CDR2 YNFKEQ. The CDR3 spans 14 residues. The germline V and J ends were trimmed by 3 bases and 6 bases, with 12 bases remaining between them. The CDR3 region is CASSQEGKINEQFF. CDR3 nucleotide sequence: TGTGCCAGCAGCCAGGAGGGGAAGATCAATGAGCAGTTCTTC.

V usage is TRBV9 and J usage is TRBJ2-3, with TRBD2 as a possible D gene (5 bases). This CDR3 is built from 18 residues. V lost 1 base and J 0 bases, leaving 18 bases between the germline ends. The germline gives CDR1 SGDLS, CDR2 YYNGEE. CDR3 protein: CASSVNIRSDSSTDTQYF. The CDR3 nucleotides read TGTGCCAGCAGCGTAAACATCCGTTCGGACTCTAGCACAGATACGCAGTATTTT.

The V and J genes are TRBV7-2 and TRBJ2-7, with D maybe TRBD2 (5 bases). The length of the CDR3 is 12 residues. Trimming stripped 7 bases from V and 9 bases from J, with 16 bases between. Per germline, CDR1 SGHTA and CDR2 FQGNSA. Here the CDR3 reads CASNHGMGGQYF. The CDR3 bases are TGTGCCAGCAACCACGGGATGGGTGGGCAGTACTTC.

J is TRBJ1-1 and V is TRBV28; D not certain. This CDR3 has 14 residues. V lost 6 bases, J lost 2 bases, and 13 bases lay in between. In germline, CDR1 is MDHEN, CDR2 SYDVKM. The CDR3 here is CASSLRRDNTEAFF. The CDR3 DNA sequence: TGTGCCAGCAGCCTCCGGAGAGACAACACTGAAGCTTTCTTT. The full variable domain, its missing parts supplied by reference TRBV28 and TRBJ1-1, is DVKVTQSSRYLVKRTGEKVFLECVQDMDHENMFWYRQDPGLGLRLIYFSYDVKMKEKGDIPEGYSVSREKKERFSLILESASTNQTSMYLCASSLRRDNTEAFFGQGTRLTVV.